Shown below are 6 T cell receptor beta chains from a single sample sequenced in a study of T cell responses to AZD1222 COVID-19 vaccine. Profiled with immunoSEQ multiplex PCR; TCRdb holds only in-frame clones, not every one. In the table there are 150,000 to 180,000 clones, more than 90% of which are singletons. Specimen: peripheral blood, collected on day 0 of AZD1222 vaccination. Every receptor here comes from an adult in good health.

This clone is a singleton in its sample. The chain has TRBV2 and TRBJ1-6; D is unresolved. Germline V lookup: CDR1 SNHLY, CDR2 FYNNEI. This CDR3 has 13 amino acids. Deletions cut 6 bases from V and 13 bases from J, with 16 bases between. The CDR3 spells CASREQSGNPLHF. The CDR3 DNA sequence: TGTGCCAGCAGGGAACAATCCGGCAATCCCCTCCACTTT.

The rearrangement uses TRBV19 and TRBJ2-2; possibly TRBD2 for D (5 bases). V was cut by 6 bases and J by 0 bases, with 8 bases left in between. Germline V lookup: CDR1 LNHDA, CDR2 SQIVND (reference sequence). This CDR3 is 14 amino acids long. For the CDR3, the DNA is TGTGCCAGTAGGCCACTAGCGAACACCGGGGAGCTGTTTTTT. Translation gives CASRPLANTGELFF. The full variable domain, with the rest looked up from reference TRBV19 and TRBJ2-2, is DGGITQSPKYLFRKEGQNVTLSCEQNLNHDAMYWYRQDPGQGLRLIYYSQIVNDFQKGDIAEGYSVSREKKESFPLTVTSAQKNPTAFYLCASRPLANTGELFFGEGSRLTVL.

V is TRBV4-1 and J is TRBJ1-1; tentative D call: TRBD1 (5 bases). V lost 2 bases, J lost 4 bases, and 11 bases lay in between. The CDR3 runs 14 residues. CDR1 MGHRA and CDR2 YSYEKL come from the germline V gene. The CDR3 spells CASSQIGAGTEAFF. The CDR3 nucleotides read TGCGCCAGCAGCCAAATTGGGGCCGGCACTGAAGCTTTCTTT.

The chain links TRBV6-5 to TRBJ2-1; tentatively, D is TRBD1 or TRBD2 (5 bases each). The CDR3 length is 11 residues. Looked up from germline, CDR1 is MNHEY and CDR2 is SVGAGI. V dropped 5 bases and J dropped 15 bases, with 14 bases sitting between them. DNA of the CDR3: TGTGCCAGCAGTATCGGGACGGTGCGGTTCTTC. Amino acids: CASSIGTVRFF.

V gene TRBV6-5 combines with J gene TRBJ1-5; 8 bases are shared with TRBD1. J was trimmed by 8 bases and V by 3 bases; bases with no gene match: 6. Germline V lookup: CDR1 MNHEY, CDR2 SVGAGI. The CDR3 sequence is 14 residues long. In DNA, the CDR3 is TGTGCCAGCAGTTATAGGACAGGGTCGGAGCCCCAGCATTTT. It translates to CASSYRTGSEPQHF.

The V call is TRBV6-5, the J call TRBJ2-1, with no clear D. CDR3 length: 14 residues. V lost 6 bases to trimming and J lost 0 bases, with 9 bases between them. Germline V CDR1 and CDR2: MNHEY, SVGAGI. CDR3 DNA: TGTGCCAGCAGGACCGGCGGCTCCTACAATGAGCAGTTCTTC. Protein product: CASRTGGSYNEQFF.